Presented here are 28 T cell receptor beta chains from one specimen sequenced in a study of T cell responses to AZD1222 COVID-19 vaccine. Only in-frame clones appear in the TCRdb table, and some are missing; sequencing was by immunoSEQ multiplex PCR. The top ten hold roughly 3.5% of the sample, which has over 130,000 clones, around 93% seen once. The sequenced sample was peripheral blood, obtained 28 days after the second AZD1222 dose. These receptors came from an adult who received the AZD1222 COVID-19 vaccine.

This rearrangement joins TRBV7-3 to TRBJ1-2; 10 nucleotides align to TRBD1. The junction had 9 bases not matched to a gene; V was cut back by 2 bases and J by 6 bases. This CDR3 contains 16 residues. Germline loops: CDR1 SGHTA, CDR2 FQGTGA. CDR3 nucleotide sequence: TGTGCCAGCAGCTTAGGGGGGACAGGGGTCCTCCATGGCTACACCTTC. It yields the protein CASSLGGTGVLHGYTF.

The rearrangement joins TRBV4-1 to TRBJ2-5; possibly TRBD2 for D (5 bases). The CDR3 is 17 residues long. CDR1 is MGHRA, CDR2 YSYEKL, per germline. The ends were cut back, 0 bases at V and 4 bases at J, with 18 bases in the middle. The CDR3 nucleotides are TGCGCCAGCAGCCAAGAGGGCTGGGGTCGAGAGGGAGAGACCCAGTACTTC. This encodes CASSQEGWGREGETQYF.

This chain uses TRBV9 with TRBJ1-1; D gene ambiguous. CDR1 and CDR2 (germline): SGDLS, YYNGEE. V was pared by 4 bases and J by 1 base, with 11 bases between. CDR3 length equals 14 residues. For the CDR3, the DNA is TGTGCCAGCAGCCCCGCTCCAGAGAACACTGAAGCTTTCTTT. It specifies CASSPAPENTEAFF.

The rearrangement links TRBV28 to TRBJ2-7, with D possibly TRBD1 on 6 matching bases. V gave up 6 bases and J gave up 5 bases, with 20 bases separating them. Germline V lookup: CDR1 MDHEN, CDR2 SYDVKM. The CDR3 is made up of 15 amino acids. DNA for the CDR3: TGTGCCAGCAGCTCTGTGCGACAGGTCGTCGACGAGCAGTACTTC. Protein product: CASSSVRQVVDEQYF. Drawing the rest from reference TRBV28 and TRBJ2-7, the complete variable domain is DVKVTQSSRYLVKRTGEKVFLECVQDMDHENMFWYRQDPGLGLRLIYFSYDVKMKEKGDIPEGYSVSREKKERFSLILESASTNQTSMYLCASSSVRQVVDEQYFGPGTRLTVT.

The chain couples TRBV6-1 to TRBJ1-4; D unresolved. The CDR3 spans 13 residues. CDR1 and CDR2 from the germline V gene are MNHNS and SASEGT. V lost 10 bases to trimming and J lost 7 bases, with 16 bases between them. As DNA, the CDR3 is TGTGCCACCGGAGTACCCTGGGGTGAAAAACTGTTTTTT. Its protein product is CATGVPWGEKLFF.

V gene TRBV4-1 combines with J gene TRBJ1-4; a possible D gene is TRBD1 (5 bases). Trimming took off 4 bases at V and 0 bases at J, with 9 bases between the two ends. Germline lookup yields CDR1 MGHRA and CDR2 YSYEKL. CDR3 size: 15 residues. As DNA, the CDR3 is TGCGCCAGCAGCCTCCAGGGTGCAACTAATGAAAAACTGTTTTTT. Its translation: CASSLQGATNEKLFF.

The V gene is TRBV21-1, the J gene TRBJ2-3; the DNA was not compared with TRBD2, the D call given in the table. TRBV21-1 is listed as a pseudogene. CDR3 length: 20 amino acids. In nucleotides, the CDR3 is TGTGCCAGCAGCAATAGCGGGACTAGCGGGAGAACCCCACCCACAGATACGCAGTATTTT. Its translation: CASSNSGTSGRTPPTDTQYF.

This CDR3 is CASTIPTGLYGYTF. Here the CDR3 DNA reads TGTGCCAGTACCATTCCGACAGGGCTCTATGGCTACACCTTC. The chain has TRBV19 and TRBJ1-2; 7 nucleotides match TRBD1. Germline CDR1 and CDR2: LNHDA and SQIVND (reference sequence). The CDR3 loop spans 14 amino acids. Germline trimming cut 7 bases from V and 4 bases from J; bases unmatched to any gene: 9.

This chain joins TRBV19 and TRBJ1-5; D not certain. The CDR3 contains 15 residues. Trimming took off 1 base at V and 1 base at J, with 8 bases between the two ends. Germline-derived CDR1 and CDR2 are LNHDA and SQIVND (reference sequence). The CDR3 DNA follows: TGTGCCAGTAGTATAGTGTACCCGAGCAATCAGCCCCAGCATTTT. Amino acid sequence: CASSIVYPSNQPQHF.

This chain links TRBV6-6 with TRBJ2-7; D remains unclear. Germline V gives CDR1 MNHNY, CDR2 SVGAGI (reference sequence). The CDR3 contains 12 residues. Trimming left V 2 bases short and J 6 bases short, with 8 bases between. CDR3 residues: CASSYRRLEQYF. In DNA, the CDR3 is TGTGCCAGCAGTTACCGGCGGCTCGAGCAGTACTTC.

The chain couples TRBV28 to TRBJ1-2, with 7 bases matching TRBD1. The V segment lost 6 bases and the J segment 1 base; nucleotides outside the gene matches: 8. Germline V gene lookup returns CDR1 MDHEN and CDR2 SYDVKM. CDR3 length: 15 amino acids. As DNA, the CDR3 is TGTGCCAGCAGCCCCGGGACAGCTGTTAACTATGGCTACACCTTC. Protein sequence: CASSPGTAVNYGYTF.

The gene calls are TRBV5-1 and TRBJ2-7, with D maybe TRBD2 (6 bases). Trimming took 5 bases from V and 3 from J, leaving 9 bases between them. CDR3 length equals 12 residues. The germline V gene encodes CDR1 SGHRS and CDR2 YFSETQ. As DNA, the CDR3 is TGCGCCAGCAGACAGGACTACTACGAGCAGTACTTC. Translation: CASRQDYYEQYF.

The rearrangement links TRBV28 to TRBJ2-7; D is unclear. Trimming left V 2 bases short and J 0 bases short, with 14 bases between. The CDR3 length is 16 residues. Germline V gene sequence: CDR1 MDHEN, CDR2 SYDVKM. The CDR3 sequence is CASSLRPYVSSYEQYF. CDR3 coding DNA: TGTGCCAGCAGTTTACGTCCGTACGTTAGCTCCTACGAGCAGTACTTC.

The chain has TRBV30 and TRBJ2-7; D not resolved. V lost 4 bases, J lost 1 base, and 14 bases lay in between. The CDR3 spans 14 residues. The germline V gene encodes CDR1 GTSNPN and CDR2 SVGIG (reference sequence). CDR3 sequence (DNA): TGTGCCTGGAATAAGGACGGCCCGTCCTACGAGCAGTACTTC. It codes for CAWNKDGPSYEQYF.

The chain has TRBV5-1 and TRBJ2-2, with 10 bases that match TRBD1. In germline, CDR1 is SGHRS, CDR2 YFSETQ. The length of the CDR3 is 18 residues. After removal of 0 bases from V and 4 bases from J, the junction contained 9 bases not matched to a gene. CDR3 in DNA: TGCGCCAGCAGCTTGGCCATGGTGACAGGGGGCGTCACCGGGGAGCTGTTTTTT. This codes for CASSLAMVTGGVTGELFF.

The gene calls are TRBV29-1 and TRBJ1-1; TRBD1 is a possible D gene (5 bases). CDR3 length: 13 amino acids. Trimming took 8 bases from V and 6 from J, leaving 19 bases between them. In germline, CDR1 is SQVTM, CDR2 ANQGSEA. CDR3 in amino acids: CSFRALDGSEAFF. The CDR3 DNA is TGCAGCTTCAGGGCACTAGATGGCTCTGAAGCTTTCTTT.

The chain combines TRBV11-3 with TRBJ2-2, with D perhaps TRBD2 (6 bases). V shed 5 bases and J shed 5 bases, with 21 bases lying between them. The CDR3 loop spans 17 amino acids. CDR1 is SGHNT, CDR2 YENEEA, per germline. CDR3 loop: CASSPPVGRGRTGELFF. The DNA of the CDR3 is TGTGCCAGCAGCCCCCCAGTCGGGAGAGGACGAACCGGGGAGCTGTTTTTT. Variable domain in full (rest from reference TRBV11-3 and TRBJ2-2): EAGVVQSPRYKIIEKKQPVAFWCNPISGHNTLYWYLQNLGQGPELLIRYENEEAVDDSQLPKDRFSAERLKGVDSTLKIQPAELGDSAVYLCASSPPVGRGRTGELFFGEGSRLTVL.

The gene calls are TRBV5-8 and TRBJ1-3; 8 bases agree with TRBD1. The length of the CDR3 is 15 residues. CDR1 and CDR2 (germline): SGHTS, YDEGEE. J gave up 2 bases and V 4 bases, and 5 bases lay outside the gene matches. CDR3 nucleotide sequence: TGTGCCAGCAGCCATCGGACAGGGCCTGGAAACACCATATATTTT. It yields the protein CASSHRTGPGNTIYF.

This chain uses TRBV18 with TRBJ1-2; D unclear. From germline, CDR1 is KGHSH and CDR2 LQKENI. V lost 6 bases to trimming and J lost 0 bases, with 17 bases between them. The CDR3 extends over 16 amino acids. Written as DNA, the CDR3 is TGTGCCAGCTCCCTCTTCGTGGGAGGCACTAACTATGGCTACACCTTC. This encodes CASSLFVGGTNYGYTF.

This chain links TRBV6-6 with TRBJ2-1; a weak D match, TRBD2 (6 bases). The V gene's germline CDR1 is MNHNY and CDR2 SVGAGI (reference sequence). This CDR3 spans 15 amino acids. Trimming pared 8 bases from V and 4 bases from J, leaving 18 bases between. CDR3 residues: CASDQPGVRYNEQFF. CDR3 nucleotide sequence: TGTGCCAGCGATCAGCCGGGAGTTCGGTACAATGAGCAGTTCTTC.

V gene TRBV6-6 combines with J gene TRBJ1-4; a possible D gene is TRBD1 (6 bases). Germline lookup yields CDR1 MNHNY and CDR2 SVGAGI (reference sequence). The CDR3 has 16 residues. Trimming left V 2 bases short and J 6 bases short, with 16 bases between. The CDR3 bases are TGTGCCAGCAGTTACCCAAGGACAGTAGGAGATGAAAAACTGTTTTTT. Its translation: CASSYPRTVGDEKLFF.

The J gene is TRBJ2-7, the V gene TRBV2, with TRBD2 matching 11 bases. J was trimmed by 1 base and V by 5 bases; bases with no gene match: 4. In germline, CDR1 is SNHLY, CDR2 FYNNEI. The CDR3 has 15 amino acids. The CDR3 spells CASSPGTSGSYEQYF. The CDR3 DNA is TGTGCCAGCAGTCCCGGGACTAGCGGATCCTACGAGCAGTACTTC. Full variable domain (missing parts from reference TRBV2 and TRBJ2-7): EPEVTQTPSHQVTQMGQEVILRCVPISNHLYFYWYRQILGQKVEFLVSFYNNEISEKSEIFDDQFSVERPDGSNFTLKIRSTKLEDSAMYFCASSPGTSGSYEQYFGPGTRLTVT.

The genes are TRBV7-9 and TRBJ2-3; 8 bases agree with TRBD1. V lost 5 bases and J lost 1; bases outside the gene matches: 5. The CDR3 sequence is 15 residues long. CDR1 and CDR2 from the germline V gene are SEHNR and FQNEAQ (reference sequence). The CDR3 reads CASSRRGQGTDTQYF. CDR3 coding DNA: TGTGCCAGCAGCCGCAGGGGACAGGGCACAGATACGCAGTATTTT.

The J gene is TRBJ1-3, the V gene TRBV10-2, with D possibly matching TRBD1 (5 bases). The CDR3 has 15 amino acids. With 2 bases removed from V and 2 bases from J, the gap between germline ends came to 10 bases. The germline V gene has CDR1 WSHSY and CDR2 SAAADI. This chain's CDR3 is CASSEKGPPGNTIYF. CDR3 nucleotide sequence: TGCGCCAGCAGTGAGAAGGGGCCCCCTGGAAACACCATATATTTT.

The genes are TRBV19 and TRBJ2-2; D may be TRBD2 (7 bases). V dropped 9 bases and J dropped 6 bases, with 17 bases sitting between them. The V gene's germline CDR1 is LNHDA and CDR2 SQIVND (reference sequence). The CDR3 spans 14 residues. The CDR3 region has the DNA TGTGCCAGCCTTAGGGGGAGGGGAGCCGGGGAGCTGTTTTTT. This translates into CASLRGRGAGELFF. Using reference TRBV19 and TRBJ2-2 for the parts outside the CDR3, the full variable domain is DGGITQSPKYLFRKEGQNVTLSCEQNLNHDAMYWYRQDPGQGLRLIYYSQIVNDFQKGDIAEGYSVSREKKESFPLTVTSAQKNPTAFYLCASLRGRGAGELFFGEGSRLTVL.

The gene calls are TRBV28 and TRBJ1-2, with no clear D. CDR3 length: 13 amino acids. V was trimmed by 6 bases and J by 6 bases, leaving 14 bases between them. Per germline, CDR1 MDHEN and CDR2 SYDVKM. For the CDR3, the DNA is TGTGCCAGCAGAGACGGTTGGGGTGATGGCTACACCTTC. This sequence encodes CASRDGWGDGYTF.

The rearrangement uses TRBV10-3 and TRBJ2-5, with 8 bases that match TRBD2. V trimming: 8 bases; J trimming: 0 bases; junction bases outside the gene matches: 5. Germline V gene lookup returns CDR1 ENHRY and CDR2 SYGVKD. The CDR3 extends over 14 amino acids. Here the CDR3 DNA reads TGTGCCATCGGGGAGCGGGAGTACCAAGAGACCCAGTACTTC. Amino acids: CAIGEREYQETQYF.

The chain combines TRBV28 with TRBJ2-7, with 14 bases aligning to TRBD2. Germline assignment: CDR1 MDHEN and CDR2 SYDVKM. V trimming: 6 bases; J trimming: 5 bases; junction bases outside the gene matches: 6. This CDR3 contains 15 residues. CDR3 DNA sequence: TGTGCCAGCAGCCTAGGGACTAGCGGGAGAGACGAGCAGTACTTC. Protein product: CASSLGTSGRDEQYF.